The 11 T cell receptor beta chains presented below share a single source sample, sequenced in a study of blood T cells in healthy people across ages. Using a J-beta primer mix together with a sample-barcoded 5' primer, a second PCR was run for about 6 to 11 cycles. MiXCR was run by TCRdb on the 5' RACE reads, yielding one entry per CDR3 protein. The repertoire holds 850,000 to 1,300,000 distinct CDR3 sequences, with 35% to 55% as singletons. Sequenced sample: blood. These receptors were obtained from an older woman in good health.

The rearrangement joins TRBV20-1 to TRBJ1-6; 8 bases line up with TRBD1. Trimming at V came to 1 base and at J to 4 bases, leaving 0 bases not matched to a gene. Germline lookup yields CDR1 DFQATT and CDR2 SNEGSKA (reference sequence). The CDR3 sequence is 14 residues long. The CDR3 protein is CSARGTGYNSPLHF. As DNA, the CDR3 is TGCAGTGCTAGAGGGACAGGGTATAATTCACCCCTCCACTTT.

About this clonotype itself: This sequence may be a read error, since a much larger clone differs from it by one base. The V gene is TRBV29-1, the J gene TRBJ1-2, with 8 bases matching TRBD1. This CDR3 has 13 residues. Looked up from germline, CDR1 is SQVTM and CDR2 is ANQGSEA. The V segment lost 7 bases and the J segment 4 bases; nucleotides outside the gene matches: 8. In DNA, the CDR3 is TGCAGCGGCCAAACACAGGGGGTCTATGGCTACACCTTC. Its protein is CSGQTQGVYGYTF.

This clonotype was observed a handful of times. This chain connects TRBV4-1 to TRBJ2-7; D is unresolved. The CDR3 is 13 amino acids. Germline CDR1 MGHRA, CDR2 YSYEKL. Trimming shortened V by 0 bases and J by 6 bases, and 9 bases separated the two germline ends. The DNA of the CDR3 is TGCGCCAGCAGCCAAGACTCTGAGCTCGAGCAGTACTTC. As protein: CASSQDSELEQYF.

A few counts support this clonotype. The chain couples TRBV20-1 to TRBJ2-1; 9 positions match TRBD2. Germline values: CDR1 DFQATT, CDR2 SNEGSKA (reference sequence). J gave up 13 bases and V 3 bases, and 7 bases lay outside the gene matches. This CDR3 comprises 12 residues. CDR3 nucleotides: TGCAGTGCTAGTCCGAATAGCGGGAGACAGTTCTTC. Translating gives CSASPNSGRQFF.

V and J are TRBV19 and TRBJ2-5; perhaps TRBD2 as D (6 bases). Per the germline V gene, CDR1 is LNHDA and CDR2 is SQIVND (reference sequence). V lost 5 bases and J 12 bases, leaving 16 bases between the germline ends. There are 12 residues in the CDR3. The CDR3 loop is CASSAHSGGEYF. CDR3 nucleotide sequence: TGTGCCAGTAGTGCCCACTCCGGGGGAGAGTACTTC.

The CDR3, as DNA: TGTGCCAGCAGTTTAACAGGGGATCTCGAGCAGTACTTC. Its protein is CASSLTGDLEQYF. The chain links TRBV12-3 or TRBV12-4 to TRBJ2-7; 7 positions match TRBD1. The J segment lost 6 bases and the V segment lost 2 bases, leaving 4 bases of the junction unmatched. The CDR3 runs to 13 residues.

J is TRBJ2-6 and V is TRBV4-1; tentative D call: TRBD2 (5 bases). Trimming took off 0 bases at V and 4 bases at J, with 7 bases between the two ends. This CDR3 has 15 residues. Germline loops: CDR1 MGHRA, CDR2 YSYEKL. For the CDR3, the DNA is TGCGCCAGCAGCCAAGATCGGGGAGGGGCCAACGTCCTGACTTTC. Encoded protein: CASSQDRGGANVLTF.

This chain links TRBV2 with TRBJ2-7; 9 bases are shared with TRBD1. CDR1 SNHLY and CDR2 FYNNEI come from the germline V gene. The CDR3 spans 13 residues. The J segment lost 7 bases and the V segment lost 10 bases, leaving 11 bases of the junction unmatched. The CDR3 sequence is CATAGTGFHEQYF. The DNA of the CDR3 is TGTGCCACCGCCGGGACAGGGTTTCATGAGCAGTACTTC.

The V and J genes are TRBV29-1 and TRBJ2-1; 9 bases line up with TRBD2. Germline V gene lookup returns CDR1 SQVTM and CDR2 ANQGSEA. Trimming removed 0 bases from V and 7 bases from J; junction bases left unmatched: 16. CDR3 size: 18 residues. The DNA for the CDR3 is TGCAGCGTTGAAGATCCTCCCTGGGCGGGAGGGCCCGTGAATGAGCAGTTCTTC. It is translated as CSVEDPPWAGGPVNEQFF.

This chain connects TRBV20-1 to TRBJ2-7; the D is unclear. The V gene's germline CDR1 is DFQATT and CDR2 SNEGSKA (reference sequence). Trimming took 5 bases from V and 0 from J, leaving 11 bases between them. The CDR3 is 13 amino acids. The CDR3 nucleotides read TGCAGTGCTCGGTCAGTGAGCTCCTACGAGCAGTACTTC. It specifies CSARSVSSYEQYF.

This CDR3 reads CASSQDPGVKTSEQYF. The CDR3 nucleotides are TGTGCCAGCAGCCAAGACCCGGGCGTCAAAACCAGCGAGCAGTACTTC. The rearrangement uses TRBV4-2 and TRBJ2-7; D remains unclear. V lost 0 bases and J 6 bases, leaving 18 bases between the germline ends. Germline V lookup: CDR1 LGHNA, CDR2 YNFKEQ. This CDR3 comprises 16 residues.